These 29 T cell receptor beta chains originate from one sample sequenced in a study of T cells in Graves' hyperthyroidism and ophthalmopathy. Regions amplified from RNA transcripts were the TCR beta CDR3 regions. In the first-round RT-PCR of the TCR CDR3, the HTBI primer set was used. TCRdb reprocessed the multiplex PCR reads with MiXCR, giving one entry per CDR3 protein. The profile covers under 550,000 distinct CDR3 sequences, with roughly 13% appearing a single time and approximately 5.3% taken by the ten largest. Input material: blood. The receptors here all came from a woman in her late teens or twenties with Graves' hyperthyroidism.

The sample holds many counts of this clonotype. The chain joins TRBV28 to TRBJ1-5, with D perhaps matching TRBD1 (6 bases). Germline loops: CDR1 MDHEN, CDR2 SYDVKM. This CDR3 has 13 residues. The V end was cut by 4 bases, the J end by 7 bases, with 11 bases between. The CDR3 region has the DNA TGTGCCAGCAGTTGGGGGACACGGCAGCCCCAGCATTTT. It translates to CASSWGTRQPQHF.

In this sample, this clonotype turned up many times. The J gene is TRBJ2-3, the V gene TRBV18; D is tentatively TRBD1 or TRBD2 (5 bases each). The germline V gene encodes CDR1 KGHSH and CDR2 LQKENI. The CDR3 is 13 amino acids. Deletions cut 8 bases from V and 1 base from J, with 10 bases between. CDR3 in amino acids: CASTGTGTDTQYF. The CDR3 bases are TGTGCCAGCACCGGGACGGGCACAGATACGCAGTATTTT.

The sample holds many counts of this clonotype. The V call is TRBV6-1, the J call TRBJ1-1, with D uncertain. Germline V gene lookup returns CDR1 MNHNS and CDR2 SASEGT. The CDR3 length is 12 residues. Trimming removed 5 bases from V and 4 bases from J, with 8 bases in between. The CDR3 DNA sequence: TGTGCCAGCAGTTACGGTTCCACTGAAGCTTTCTTT. It yields the protein CASSYGSTEAFF.

This clonotype has more than one count but fewer than ten. This chain connects TRBV7-2 to TRBJ1-6; D uncertain. V lost 6 bases and J lost 0, with 18 bases in between. This CDR3 is 18 amino acids long. Germline V gene sequence: CDR1 SGHTA, CDR2 FQGNSA. CDR3 protein: CASSRLLSGSSYNSPLHF. CDR3 DNA sequence: TGTGCCAGCAGTCGACTGTTGTCGGGGAGCTCCTATAATTCACCCCTCCACTTT.

V is TRBV3-1 and J is TRBJ2-1; TRBD2 matches 9 bases. There are 15 residues in the CDR3. Germline V CDR1 and CDR2: LGHDT, YNNKEL (reference sequence). V lost 3 bases, J lost 6 bases, and 6 bases stayed unmatched. CDR3 in DNA: TGTGCCAGCAGCCACCTAGCGGGGTGGTTCAATGAGCAGTTCTTC. Residues: CASSHLAGWFNEQFF.

The V call is TRBV6-1, the J call TRBJ2-1; 12 bases align to TRBD2. In germline, CDR1 is MNHNS, CDR2 SASEGT. The CDR3 is 16 amino acids. Losses at the gene ends were 6 bases for V and 6 bases for J; bases not matched to a gene: 9. The CDR3 loop is CASSKGLAGWGNEQFF. CDR3 sequence (DNA): TGTGCCAGCAGCAAAGGACTAGCGGGATGGGGCAATGAGCAGTTCTTC.

This clonotype has more than one count but fewer than ten. This sequence joins TRBV7-8 and TRBJ2-1; 7 bases map to TRBD2. V lost 2 bases and J lost 3; bases outside the gene matches: 7. The CDR3 runs to 16 residues. The V gene's germline CDR1 is SGHVS and CDR2 FQNEAQ. The CDR3 DNA follows: TGTGCCAGCAGCTTACTTTCCGCGGGAGTCTACAATGAGCAGTTCTTC. Translation gives CASSLLSAGVYNEQFF.

This clonotype occurred a few times. Since a much larger clone is just one base distant, this may be a read error. The chain combines TRBV7-8 with TRBJ1-1; unclear D gene. This CDR3 is 16 amino acids long. V lost 0 bases, J lost 4 bases, and 15 bases lay in between. The germline V gene encodes CDR1 SGHVS and CDR2 FQNEAQ. CDR3 coding DNA: TGTGCCAGCAGCTTAGCAGCGGCAGGCATGAGCACTGAAGCTTTCTTT. Amino acids: CASSLAAAGMSTEAFF.

This clonotype appeared a few times. The gene calls are TRBV7-2 and TRBJ2-2, with D perhaps matching TRBD2 (5 bases). The length of the CDR3 is 14 residues. CDR1 is SGHTA, CDR2 FQGNSA, per germline. Trimming took 4 bases from V and 5 from J, leaving 11 bases between them. The DNA for the CDR3 is TGTGCCAGCAGCTGGAGGAGAGGTACCGGGGAGCTGTTTTTT. This codes for CASSWRRGTGELFF.

There are many counts of this clonotype. The chain recombines TRBV12-5 with TRBJ2-5; D is tentatively TRBD1 or TRBD2 (5 bases each). The CDR3 runs 16 residues. The germline V gene has CDR1 LGHNT and CDR2 FRNRAP. V was cut by 2 bases and J by 5 bases, with 18 bases left in between. The DNA for the CDR3 is TGTGCTAGTGGTTTGTATTCGGGAAAACCAGGGGAGACCCAGTACTTC. Protein product: CASGLYSGKPGETQYF.

This clonotype was seen only a few times. The chain joins TRBV4-3 to TRBJ2-3; D possibly corresponds to TRBD2 (5 bases). CDR1 is LGHNA and CDR2 is YSLEER in the germline V gene. Trimming stripped 4 bases from V and 0 bases from J, with 17 bases between. CDR3 size: 17 residues. CDR3 region: CASSLQASTLSTDTQYF. In DNA form, the CDR3 reads TGCGCCAGCAGCCTACAAGCTAGCACACTCAGCACAGATACGCAGTATTTT.

This clonotype occurred a few times. The CDR3 is CASSLDLVKTGGKDTEAFF. CDR3 sequence (DNA): TGTGCCAGCAGCTTAGATCTAGTAAAAACAGGGGGCAAGGACACTGAAGCTTTCTTT. This chain uses TRBV11-2 with TRBJ1-1; 9 bases align to TRBD1. V shed 0 bases and J 3 bases; nucleotides not matched to a gene: 14. This CDR3 region has 19 residues. Germline CDR1 SGHAT, CDR2 FQNNGV.

This clonotype was seen repeatedly, ten times or more. This chain joins TRBV28 and TRBJ1-5; D is unclear. There are 14 residues in the CDR3. The germline V and J ends were trimmed by 2 bases and 3 bases, with 8 bases remaining between them. In germline, CDR1 is MDHEN, CDR2 SYDVKM. The CDR3 coding sequence is TGTGCCAGCAGTTTAATGGGGAACAATCAGCCCCAGCATTTT. Its translation is CASSLMGNNQPQHF.

The rearrangement joins TRBV11-2 to TRBJ2-5; D gene unclear. Per germline, CDR1 SGHAT and CDR2 FQNNGV. This CDR3 has 16 amino acids. V was shortened by 4 bases and J by 1 base, with 16 bases between the two germline ends. As DNA, the CDR3 is TGTGCCAGCAGCTCAAGGGCAGGCTTACCCCAAGAGACCCAGTACTTC. Protein: CASSSRAGLPQETQYF.

This clonotype has ten or more counts. The chain's CDR3 is CASSQAKVRGGEQFF. The DNA of the CDR3 is TGTGCCAGCAGCCAAGCGAAGGTCCGCGGGGGTGAGCAGTTCTTC. V is TRBV3-1 and J is TRBJ2-1, with 7 bases fitting TRBD2. CDR3 size: 15 residues. CDR1 is LGHDT, CDR2 YNNKEL, per germline (reference sequence). V lost 1 base to trimming and J lost 9 bases; unmatched junction nucleotides: 9.

In the case of this clonotype: A read error is possible here, since a much larger clone lies one base away. This chain joins TRBV29-1 and TRBJ2-7; the match to TRBD1 covers 10 bases. The CDR3 runs 13 residues. Per germline, CDR1 SQVTM and CDR2 ANQGSEA. The CDR3 region is CSVGGTGAKEQHF. As DNA, the CDR3 is TGCAGCGTCGGGGGGACAGGGGCGAAGGAGCAGCACTTC.

The sample holds many counts of this clonotype. The rearrangement uses TRBV6-5 and TRBJ2-7; TRBD1 is a possible D gene (5 bases). This CDR3 has 15 residues. CDR1 and CDR2 from the germline V gene are MNHEY and SVGAGI. V was trimmed by 0 bases and J by 0 bases, leaving 9 bases between them. The CDR3 bases are TGTGCCAGCAGTTACTCGTACAGGAGCTCCTACGAGCAGTACTTC. Protein: CASSYSYRSSYEQYF.

This clonotype was counted ten times or more. The chain couples TRBV6-1 to TRBJ2-5; a weak D match, TRBD1 (6 bases). The CDR3 spans 13 residues. Trimming cost V 8 bases and J 5 bases, with 15 bases left between them. Germline CDR1 is MNHNS and CDR2 is SASEGT. The CDR3 DNA is TGTGCCAGCTCTCTTAACAGGGTCGAGACCCAGTACTTC. Translation gives CASSLNRVETQYF.

This clonotype was counted a few times. The CDR3 DNA sequence: TGTGCCAGCACCCAGTCCCCATCCCCCGCCAATCAGCCCCAGCATTTT. It codes for CASTQSPSPANQPQHF. The chain links TRBV28 to TRBJ1-5; D not resolved. The V gene's germline CDR1 is MDHEN and CDR2 SYDVKM. This CDR3 comprises 16 residues. The V and J ends lost 7 bases and 3 bases respectively, with 19 bases between them.

This clonotype appeared many times. This chain joins TRBV10-3 and TRBJ2-1; TRBD1 matches at 7 bases. The CDR3 has 14 amino acids. CDR1 is ENHRY, CDR2 SYGVKD, per germline. The V gene end was trimmed by 5 bases and the J gene end by 2 bases; junction bases not matched to a gene: 3. The CDR3 sequence: CAISRDRTYNEQFF. For the CDR3, the DNA is TGTGCCATCAGTAGGGACAGAACCTACAATGAGCAGTTCTTC.

J is TRBJ2-7 and V is TRBV4-1; 8 bases align to TRBD2. With V trimmed by 0 bases and J by 7 bases, 14 bases remained unmatched. The germline V gene encodes CDR1 MGHRA and CDR2 YSYEKL. This CDR3 is built from 17 residues. The CDR3 sequence: CASSQEGSGSPVGEQYF. The CDR3 DNA is TGCGCCAGCAGCCAAGAGGGGAGCGGGAGCCCCGTTGGGGAGCAGTACTTC.

This clonotype was seen at least ten times. V and J are TRBV28 and TRBJ2-7; 13 nucleotides agree with TRBD2. The CDR3 totals 17 residues. CDR1 and CDR2 from the germline V gene are MDHEN and SYDVKM. With V trimmed by 3 bases and J by 0 bases, 5 bases remained unmatched. Written as DNA, the CDR3 is TGTGCCAGCAGTTTGGGGACTAGCGGGGTGTCCTCCTACGAGCAGTACTTC. Translating gives CASSLGTSGVSSYEQYF.

This clonotype was observed at least ten times. The rearrangement joins TRBV10-3 to TRBJ1-1; D remains ambiguous. The CDR3 loop spans 13 amino acids. Germline CDR1 and CDR2: ENHRY and SYGVKD. V was pared by 4 bases and J by 1 base, with 7 bases between. In DNA form, the CDR3 reads TGTGCCATCAGTGCGGAGGAGAACACTGAAGCTTTCTTT. As protein: CAISAEENTEAFF.

This clonotype was seen ten or more times. This chain uses TRBV11-3 with TRBJ1-3; D gene unclear. V lost 4 bases to trimming and J lost 2 bases, with 9 bases between them. This CDR3 region has 14 residues. The germline V gene has CDR1 SGHNT and CDR2 YENEEA. In nucleotides, the CDR3 is TGTGCCAGCAGCTCTCAAGAGGCTGGAAACACCATATATTTT. Amino acids: CASSSQEAGNTIYF.

This clonotype appeared many times. CDR3 sequence (DNA): TGTGCCAGCAGCTTGAAGGATCCTGGGGCCAACGTCCTGACTTTC. It encodes CASSLKDPGANVLTF. This chain connects TRBV7-2 to TRBJ2-6; D is uncertain. This CDR3 comprises 15 residues. V shed 3 bases and J shed 2 bases, with 8 bases lying between them. Germline CDR1 is SGHTA and CDR2 is FQGNSA.

This clonotype was observed many times. The chain joins TRBV11-1 to TRBJ1-2; TRBD1 aligns across 12 bases. V lost 8 bases to trimming and J lost 3 bases; unmatched junction nucleotides: 1. CDR3 length: 13 amino acids. Germline-derived CDR1 and CDR2 are SGHAT and FQDESV (reference sequence). The CDR3 nucleotides read TGTGCCAGCGGGACAGGGGGCTACTATGGCTACACCTTC. Amino acids: CASGTGGYYGYTF.

This clonotype was seen only a few times. V is TRBV5-1 and J is TRBJ2-2, with 12 positions matching TRBD2. With 4 bases clipped from V and 6 bases from J, the junction kept 10 bases outside the gene matches. This CDR3 comprises 17 residues. Germline V gene sequence: CDR1 SGHRS, CDR2 YFSETQ. CDR3 DNA sequence: TGCGCCAGCAGCCCGTGGACTAGCGGGACCCCTTCCGGGGAGCTGTTTTTT. Translated: CASSPWTSGTPSGELFF.

This clonotype was observed a few times. The CDR3 loop reads CASSPVAGDGDTQYF. Here the CDR3 DNA reads TGTGCCAGCTCACCAGTAGCGGGAGACGGGGATACGCAGTATTTT. The chain couples TRBV18 to TRBJ2-3; 9 bases are shared with TRBD2. J lost 6 bases, V lost 2 bases, and 6 bases had no gene match. CDR1 is KGHSH and CDR2 is LQKENI in the germline V gene. CDR3 length equals 15 residues.

The rearrangement joins TRBV10-3 to TRBJ2-3; the match to TRBD2 covers 8 bases. The CDR3 loop spans 15 amino acids. Trimming removed 1 base from V and 2 bases from J; junction bases left unmatched: 2. In germline, CDR1 is ENHRY, CDR2 SYGVKD. The CDR3 region has the DNA TGTGCCATCAGTGAGTTGGGACTAGACACAGATACGCAGTATTTT. This translates into CAISELGLDTDTQYF.